Described below is a single TCR beta chain sequence and its context. Its antigen is unknown. The sample comes from a study of PD-1 blockade in classical Hodgkin lymphoma. Overall study: Intravenous nivolumab at 3 mg/kg was given to patients every 2 weeks. Study results and caveats: Newly diagnosed patients had baseline TCR diversity that was reportedly lower than that of healthy donors. TCR diversity in CD4+, not CD8+, cells rose significantly by C4D1.

TCRdb keeps only in-frame clones here, not all; method: immunoSEQ multiplex PCR. The sample includes some 150,000 clones, 78% of them seen just once. Germline V CDR1 and CDR2: SGHDT, YYEEEE. This CDR3 is 13 amino acids long. Between the trimmed V and J ends, which lost 5 bases and 1 base, there was a span of 10 bases. Relapses following autologous stem cell transplantation were seen in all patients, with brentuximab vedotin exposure varying. The sequence came from a human donor with classical Hodgkin lymphoma. The chain has TRBV5-6 and TRBJ2-7; D is tentatively TRBD1 or TRBD2 (5 bases each). Material: peripheral blood mononuclear cells (PBMCs), obtained before the second cycle of nivolumab. Here the CDR3 reads CASSWGPSYEQYF. The CDR3 DNA follows: TGTGCCAGCAGTTGGGGACCTTCCTACGAGCAGTACTTC.